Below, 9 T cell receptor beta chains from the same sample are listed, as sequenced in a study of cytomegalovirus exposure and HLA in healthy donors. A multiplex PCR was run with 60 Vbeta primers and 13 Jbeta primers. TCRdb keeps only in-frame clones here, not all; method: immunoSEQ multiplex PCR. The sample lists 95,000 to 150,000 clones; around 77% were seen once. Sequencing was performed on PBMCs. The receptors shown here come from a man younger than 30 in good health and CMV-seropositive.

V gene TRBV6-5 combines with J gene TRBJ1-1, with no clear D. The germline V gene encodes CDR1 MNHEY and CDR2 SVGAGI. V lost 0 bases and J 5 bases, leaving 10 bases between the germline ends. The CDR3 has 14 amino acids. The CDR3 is CASSYSRVRTEAFF. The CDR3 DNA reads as TGTGCCAGCAGTTACTCGAGGGTTCGTACTGAAGCTTTCTTT.

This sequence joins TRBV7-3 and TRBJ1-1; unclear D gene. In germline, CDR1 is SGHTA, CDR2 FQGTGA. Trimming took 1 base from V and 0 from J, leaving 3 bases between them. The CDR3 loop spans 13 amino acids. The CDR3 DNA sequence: TGTGCCAGCAGCTTAAGCGTGAACACTGAAGCTTTCTTT. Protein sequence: CASSLSVNTEAFF.

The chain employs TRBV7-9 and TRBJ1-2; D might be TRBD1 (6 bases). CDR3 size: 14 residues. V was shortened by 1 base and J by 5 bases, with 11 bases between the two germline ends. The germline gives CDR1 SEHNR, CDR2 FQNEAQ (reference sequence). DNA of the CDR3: TGTGCCAGCAGCTTAGGCGCACAGGGATATGGCTACACCTTC. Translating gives CASSLGAQGYGYTF.

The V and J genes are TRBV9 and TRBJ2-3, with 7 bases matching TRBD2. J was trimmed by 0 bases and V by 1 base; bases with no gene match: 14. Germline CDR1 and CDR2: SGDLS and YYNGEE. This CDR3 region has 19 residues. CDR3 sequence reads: CASSVLGSGLNPSTDTQYF. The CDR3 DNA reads TGTGCCAGCAGCGTATTGGGTAGCGGGCTCAACCCTAGCACAGATACGCAGTATTTT.

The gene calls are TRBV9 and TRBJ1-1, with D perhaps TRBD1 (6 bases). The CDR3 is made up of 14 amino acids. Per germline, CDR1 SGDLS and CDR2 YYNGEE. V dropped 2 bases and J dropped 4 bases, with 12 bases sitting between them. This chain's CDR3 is CASSVNRGGTEAFF. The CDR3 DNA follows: TGTGCCAGCAGCGTTAATAGGGGGGGCACTGAAGCTTTCTTT. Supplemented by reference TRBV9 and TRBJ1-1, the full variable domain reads DSGVTQTPKHLITATGQRVTLRCSPRSGDLSVYWYQQSLDQGLQFLIQYYNGEERAKGNILERFSAQQFPDLHSELNLSSLELGDSALYFCASSVNRGGTEAFFGQGTRLTVV.

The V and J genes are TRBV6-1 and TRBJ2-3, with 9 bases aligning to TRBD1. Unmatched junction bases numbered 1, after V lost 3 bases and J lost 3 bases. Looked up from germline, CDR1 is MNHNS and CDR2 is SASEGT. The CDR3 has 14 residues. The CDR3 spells CASSEDRGTDTQYF. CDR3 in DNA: TGTGCCAGCAGTGAGGACAGGGGAACAGATACGCAGTATTTT.

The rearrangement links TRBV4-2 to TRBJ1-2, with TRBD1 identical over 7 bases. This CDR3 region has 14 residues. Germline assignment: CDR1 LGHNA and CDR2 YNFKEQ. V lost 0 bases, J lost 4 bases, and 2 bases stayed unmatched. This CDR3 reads CASSQDTGAYGYTF. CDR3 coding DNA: TGTGCCAGCAGCCAAGATACAGGGGCCTATGGCTACACCTTC.

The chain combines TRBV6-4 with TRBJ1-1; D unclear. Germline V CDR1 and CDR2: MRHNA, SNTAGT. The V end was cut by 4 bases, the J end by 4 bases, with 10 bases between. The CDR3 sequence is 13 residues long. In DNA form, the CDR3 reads TGTGCCAGCAGTGGAAGTGGGCCCACTGAAGCTTTCTTT. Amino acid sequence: CASSGSGPTEAFF.

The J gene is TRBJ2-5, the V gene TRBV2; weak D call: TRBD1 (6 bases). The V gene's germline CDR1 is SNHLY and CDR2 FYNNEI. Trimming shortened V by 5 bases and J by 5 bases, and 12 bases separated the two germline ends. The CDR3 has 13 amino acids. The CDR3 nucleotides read TGTGCCAGCAGTACAGGGTTCCTGGAGACCCAGTACTTC. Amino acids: CASSTGFLETQYF.